This TCR beta chain is from a study of blood T cell repertoires in COVID-19 (dated by TCRdb to the early 2020s). General notes on the study: Collaborator samples came from the United States, Italy and Spain and covered acute and convalescent phases of COVID-19. Deeply sampled blood TCRbeta repertoires from subjects exposed to, actively infected with, or recovered from COVID-19 were included in the dataset. Where available, HLA class I and class II types were taken from metadata supplied by the sample provider and were not determined by assay-based typing. The repertoires were released in a freely available public database meant as a resource for research on the immune response to SARS-CoV-2. The prospective study material was composed of cDNA or gDNA derived from T cells, B-cell-depleted T cells, or PBMCs. Nearly every sample came with metadata listing a de-identified subject ID, COVID-19 status, age in years and sex. Samples came from the ongoing ImmuneRACE study (first 160 participants) plus 1,254 subjects from 6 global collaborators.

The CDR3, cysteine through phenylalanine, is 13 amino acids long. Of the read, only the CDR3 DNA is kept; its 39 bases are in frame from base 1. Looking up the germline V gene (reference sequence) yields CDR1 LNHDA and CDR2 SQIVND. Germline trimming: 9 bases from V, 5 bases from J; junction bases outside gene matches: 7. TCRbeta CDR3 regions were amplified from genomic DNA by means of the immunoSEQ Assay, a bias-controlled multiplex PCR. In the paper's pipeline: Nucleated cell counts per sample were estimated from amplification of reference gene primers within the assay. Sequence reads were collapsed and filtered to measure the absolute abundance of every unique TCRbeta CDR3 rearrangement. For each sample, productive Simpson clonality was calculated as the square root of Simpson's diversity index over productive rearrangements. As stored in TCRdb, this immuneACCESS dataset retains in-frame rearrangements with V and J assigned. A fraction of the clones does not appear; measured against another copy, unresolved V genes explain less than half of the discrepancy, and the remainder lacks a known reason. V, J and clone size are those of that table, while D and trimming were read from the DNA. The sample table holds around 280,000 clones, of which 75% to 90% were seen once. The top ten constitute about 2.2% of the sample.

Beyond this particular receptor, the publication reports: How much clinical and demographic metadata was included differed by source and by participant, and the metadata was provided uncurated.

A word on this clone: The antigen it recognizes is unknown. No quality values exist for individual bases; no much larger clone is one base distant.

A second Seattle source provided samples from volunteer blood donors who had recovered from COVID-19. Collaborating institutions collected whole blood in K2EDTA tubes following their own protocols. For TCRbeta analysis, collaborators shipped samples as frozen whole blood, isolated PBMCs, or DNA extracted from either of those sample types. The chain employs TRBV19 and TRBJ1-5; a stretch of 7 junction bases matches TRBD1. The sample consisted of peripheral blood. This receptor was taken from a woman aged 30 to 39 who had recovered from COVID-19. This receptor has the CDR3 CASRQGLDQPQHF. The nucleotides are TGTGCCAGCCGACAGGGTCTAGATCAGCCCCAGCATTTT.